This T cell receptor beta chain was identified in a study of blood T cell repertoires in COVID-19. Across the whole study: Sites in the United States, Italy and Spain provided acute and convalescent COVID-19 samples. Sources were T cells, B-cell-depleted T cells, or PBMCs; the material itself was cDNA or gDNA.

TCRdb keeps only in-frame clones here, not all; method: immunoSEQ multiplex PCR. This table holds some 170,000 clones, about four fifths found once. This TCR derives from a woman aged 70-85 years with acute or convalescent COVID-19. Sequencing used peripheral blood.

The CDR3 bases are TGTGCCAGCAGTTACGGGGGCAGGGGGAACACTGAAGCTTTCTTT. Amino acids: CASSYGGRGNTEAFF. V is TRBV6-5 and J is TRBJ1-1, with a possible D match to TRBD1 (6 bases). The CDR3 has 15 amino acids. With 2 bases removed from V and 1 base from J, the gap between germline ends came to 11 bases. Germline CDR1 reads MNHEY; CDR2 reads SVGAGI.